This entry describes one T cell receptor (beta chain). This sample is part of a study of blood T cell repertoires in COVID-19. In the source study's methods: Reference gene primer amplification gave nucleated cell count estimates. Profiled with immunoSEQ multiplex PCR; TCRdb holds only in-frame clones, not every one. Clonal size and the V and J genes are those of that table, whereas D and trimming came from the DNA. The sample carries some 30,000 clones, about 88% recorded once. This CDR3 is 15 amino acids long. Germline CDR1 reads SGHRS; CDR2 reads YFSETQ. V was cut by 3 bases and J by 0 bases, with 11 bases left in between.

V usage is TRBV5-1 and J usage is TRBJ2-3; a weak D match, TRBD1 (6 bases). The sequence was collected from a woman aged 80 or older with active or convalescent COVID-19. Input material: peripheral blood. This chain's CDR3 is CASSYSGASTDTQYF. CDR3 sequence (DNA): TGCGCCAGCAGCTATTCAGGGGCTAGCACAGATACGCAGTATTTT.